The clone carrying this T cell receptor beta chain was counted many times. The TCR beta CDR3 regions underwent amplification using RNA transcripts as the source. An initial round of RT-PCR targeting the TCR CDR3 relied on the HTBI primer set. TCRdb reprocessed the multiplex PCR reads via MiXCR and lists one record per CDR3 protein. The table lists 300,000 to 400,000 distinct CDR3 sequences, roughly a fifth of them singletons. This sample was included in a study of T cells in Graves' hyperthyroidism and ophthalmopathy. V lost 4 bases to trimming and J lost 0 bases; unmatched junction nucleotides: 8. CDR1 and CDR2 (germline): SGHRS, YFSETQ. CDR3 length: 18 residues. Diagnoses were made from clinical symptoms, serum measures (thyroxine and TRAb), thyroid ultrasound and orbital computed tomography.

The chain joins TRBV5-1 to TRBJ2-3, with 13 bases identical to TRBD2. The source material was blood. The source of this sequence is a woman in her fifties or sixties with Graves' hyperthyroidism. In DNA form, the CDR3 reads TGCGCCAGCAGCCACGGGTCGACTAGCGGGGGGAGCACAGATACGCAGTATTTT. It specifies CASSHGSTSGGSTDTQYF. The full variable domain, with the rest looked up from reference TRBV5-1 and TRBJ2-3, is KAGVTQTPRYLIKTRGQQVTLSCSPISGHRSVSWYQQTPGQGLQFLFEYFSETQRNKGNFPGRFSGRQFSNSRSEMNVSTLELGDSALYLCASSHGSTSGGSTDTQYFGPGTRLTVL.